Listed below are T cell receptor beta chains from one sample, sequenced in a study of beta chain features in type 1 diabetes. Measured with immunoSEQ multiplex PCR; TCRdb has only the in-frame clones, and not every one. Of roughly 150,000 clones in the sample, roughly 8% were seen once. Sequencing input: central memory CD4+ T cells from blood. The origin of the receptors is a man aged 18 to 30 with type 1 diabetes. Each CDR3 is given with its conserved first and last residue. D genes are given only for firm matches. Part of the rows lack a size; the others show once, few, many or a class for expanded clones.

TRBV7-8	.	.	TRBJ2-1	CASSFSSAYNEQFF	TGTGCCAGCAGCTTCTCTAGCGCATACAATGAGCAGTTCTTC
TRBV23-1	TRBD1	few	TRBJ2-2	CASTTGDPGELFF	TGCGCCAGCACGACAGGGGATCCCGGGGAGCTGTTTTTT
TRBV28	TRBD1	few	TRBJ2-7	CATGTGRDEQYF	TGCGCAACCGGGACAGGGCGAGACGAGCAGTACTTC
TRBV7-2	.	many	TRBJ1-6	CASSWTDRSSPLHF	TGTGCCAGCAGCTGGACGGACAGAAGTTCACCCCTCCACTTT
TRBV5-1	TRBD1	few	TRBJ2-2	CASSLQGVDTGELFF	TGCGCCAGCAGCTTACAGGGGGTCGACACCGGGGAGCTGTTTTTT
TRBV18	TRBD2	few	TRBJ2-2	CASSPREGAGELFF	TGTGCCAGCTCACCGCGGGAGGGAGCCGGGGAGCTGTTTTTT
TRBV27	.	.	TRBJ2-5	CASSLSSVQETQYF	TGTGCCAGCAGTTTATCGTCGGTCCAAGAGACCCAGTACTTC
TRBV28	.	.	TRBJ2-1	CASGRRYEQFF	TGTGCCAGCGGGAGAAGGTATGAGCAGTTCTTC
TRBV6-5	.	few	TRBJ2-2	CASSYSPNANTGELFF	TGTGCCAGCAGTTACAGCCCGAACGCGAACACCGGGGAGCTGTTTTTT
TRBV5-6	TRBD1	few	TRBJ2-2	CASSFQGVYYTGELFF	TGTGCCAGCAGCTTTCAGGGGGTGTATTACACCGGGGAGCTGTTTTTT
TRBV7-2	TRBD2	.	TRBJ2-1	CASSLVGGGGNEQFF	TGTGCCAGCAGCTTAGTGGGCGGGGGGGGAAATGAGCAGTTCTTC
TRBV11-2	.	.	TRBJ2-2	CASSRDTNTGELFF	TGTGCCAGCTCCCGGGACACCAACACCGGGGAGCTGTTTTTT
TRBV7-8	TRBD1	.	TRBJ2-5	CASSSQGGQVETQYF	TGTGCCAGCAGCTCTCAGGGGGGACAGGTCGAGACCCAGTACTTC